The 25 T cell receptor beta chains in this list originate from one sample, sequenced in a study of blood T cell repertoires in COVID-19. Measured with immunoSEQ multiplex PCR; TCRdb has only the in-frame clones, and not every one. Of around 260,000 clones in the sample, 88% were seen once. The sequenced sample consisted of peripheral blood. The source is a man between 60 and 75 years old who had recovered from COVID-19.

This chain uses TRBV6-5 with TRBJ2-5, with D perhaps matching TRBD1 (6 bases). There are 15 residues in the CDR3. V lost 6 bases and J 4 bases, leaving 18 bases between the germline ends. Germline V gives CDR1 MNHEY, CDR2 SVGAGI. The DNA of the CDR3 is TGTGCCAGCAGCTTCGGACAGCCGGGGAGAGAGACCCAGTACTTC. Amino acids: CASSFGQPGRETQYF.

This clone was recorded only once. The V gene is TRBV7-2, the J gene TRBJ1-2, with 9 positions matching TRBD1. Trimming removed 1 base from V and 7 bases from J; junction bases left unmatched: 4. This CDR3 is 14 amino acids long. The germline CDR1 and CDR2 sequences are SGHTA and FQGNSA. The CDR3 DNA is TGTGCCAGCAGCTTAGGACAGGGGGTGCGTGGCTACACCTTC. It codes for CASSLGQGVRGYTF. Variable domain in full (rest from reference TRBV7-2 and TRBJ1-2): GAGVSQSPSNKVTEKGKDVELRCDPISGHTALYWYRQSLGQGLEFLIYFQGNSAPDKSGLPSDRFSAERTGGSVSTLTIQRTQQEDSAVYLCASSLGQGVRGYTFGSGTRLTVV.

In nucleotides, the CDR3 is TGTGCCAGCAGTTACTCCTCGGTCCACACCGGGGAGCTGTTTTTT. Translation: CASSYSSVHTGELFF. This chain uses TRBV6-5 with TRBJ2-2; D call uncertain. Germline V CDR1 and CDR2: MNHEY, SVGAGI. The CDR3 spans 15 residues. V lost 0 bases to trimming and J lost 3 bases, with 8 bases between them.

This clone was counted once. The chain combines TRBV7-3 with TRBJ2-2, with TRBD1 matching 12 bases. The CDR3 is 20 residues long. The germline gives CDR1 SGHTA, CDR2 FQGTGA. Losses at the gene ends were 0 bases for V and 5 bases for J; bases not matched to a gene: 13. The CDR3 reads CASSLTKLYRDRGPTGELFF. The CDR3 DNA sequence: TGTGCCAGCAGCTTAACCAAATTATACCGGGACAGGGGGCCTACCGGGGAGCTGTTTTTT. Variable domain in full (rest from reference TRBV7-3 and TRBJ2-2): GAGVSQTPSNKVTEKGKYVELRCDPISGHTALYWYRQSLGQGPEFLIYFQGTGAADDSGLPNDRFFAVRPEGSVSTLKIQRTERGDSAVYLCASSLTKLYRDRGPTGELFFGEGSRLTVL.

V is TRBV5-1 and J is TRBJ2-1; perhaps TRBD2 as D (6 bases). V shed 0 bases and J shed 9 bases, with 16 bases lying between them. This CDR3 is 15 amino acids long. The germline gives CDR1 SGHRS, CDR2 YFSETQ. As DNA, the CDR3 is TGCGCCAGCAGCTTGGAAGCTAGGACTACCTCTGAGCAGTTCTTC. It specifies CASSLEARTTSEQFF.

This chain connects TRBV6-4 to TRBJ1-4; TRBD1 is a possible D gene (5 bases). The CDR3 spans 13 residues. With 3 bases removed from V and 8 bases from J, the gap between germline ends came to 10 bases. Looked up from germline, CDR1 is MRHNA and CDR2 is SNTAGT. The DNA of the CDR3 is TGTGCCAGCAGTGAACAGGCGGAGGAAAAACTGTTTTTT. Translated: CASSEQAEEKLFF.

V is TRBV18 and J is TRBJ2-7, with D uncertain. The CDR3 contains 12 residues. The germline gives CDR1 KGHSH, CDR2 LQKENI. The germline V and J ends were trimmed by 5 bases and 4 bases, with 9 bases remaining between them. The CDR3 region is CASSVDTYEQYF. The CDR3 DNA follows: TGTGCCAGCTCAGTTGACACTTACGAGCAGTACTTC.

The chain couples TRBV3-1 (or the pseudogene TRBV3-2) to TRBJ2-7, with 8 bases aligning to TRBD2. This CDR3 spans 18 amino acids. Trimming at V came to 0 bases and at J to 1 base, leaving 11 bases not matched to a gene. In germline, CDR1 is LGHDT, CDR2 YNNKEL (reference sequence). The CDR3 loop is CASSQERSAGGSSYEQYF. The CDR3, as DNA: TGTGCCAGCAGCCAAGAACGGAGCGCGGGGGGTTCTTCCTACGAGCAGTACTTC.

The J gene is TRBJ1-4, the V gene TRBV5-5, with TRBD1 identical over 8 bases. This CDR3 contains 15 residues. Germline V lookup: CDR1 SGHKS, CDR2 YYEKEE (reference sequence). J lost 5 bases, V lost 4 bases, and 7 bases had no gene match. DNA for the CDR3: TGTGCCAGCAGCCTCATTACAGGGGGGAATGAAAAACTGTTTTTT. It specifies CASSLITGGNEKLFF.

The gene calls are TRBV11-2 and TRBJ1-4; D gene unclear. V lost 5 bases to trimming and J lost 7 bases, with 17 bases between them. Germline assignment: CDR1 SGHAT and CDR2 FQNNGV. The CDR3 loop spans 15 amino acids. CDR3 loop: CASSRGGPTLEKLFF. Here the CDR3 DNA reads TGTGCCAGCAGCCGGGGAGGTCCAACACTTGAAAAACTGTTTTTT.

The J gene is TRBJ1-2, the V gene TRBV6-2 or TRBV6-3, with 9 bases fitting TRBD1. This CDR3 contains 14 residues. From germline, CDR1 is MNHEY and CDR2 SVGEGT. J was trimmed by 7 bases and V by 0 bases; bases with no gene match: 3. The CDR3 region has the DNA TGTGCCAGCAGTTACTCGGGACAGGGTGCTGGCTACACCTTC. Its translation: CASSYSGQGAGYTF.

The rearrangement joins TRBV5-8 to TRBJ1-5; D might be TRBD1 (6 bases). V lost 0 bases to trimming and J lost 4 bases, with 11 bases between them. CDR3 length: 15 amino acids. Germline CDR1 and CDR2: SGHTS and YDEGEE. As DNA, the CDR3 is TGTGCCAGCAGCTTGGCAGGCAGGGGAAATCAGCCCCAGCATTTT. Its translation is CASSLAGRGNQPQHF.

V and J are TRBV5-1 and TRBJ2-3; 8 nucleotides match TRBD2. The CDR3 length is 18 residues. Trimming at V came to 4 bases and at J to 2 bases, leaving 15 bases not matched to a gene. Germline-derived CDR1 and CDR2 are SGHRS and YFSETQ. The CDR3 protein is CASSPRQGAGGVTDTQYF. The CDR3 DNA sequence: TGCGCCAGCAGCCCACGCCAAGGGGCGGGGGGAGTCACAGATACGCAGTATTTT.

CDR3 coding DNA: TGTGCCAGCAGCCAAACAGGGGGTCCTGGAAACACCATATATTTT. Its protein product is CASSQTGGPGNTIYF. The V call is TRBV14, the J call TRBJ1-3; 8 bases match TRBD1. Germline-derived CDR1 and CDR2 are SGHDN and FVKESK. CDR3 length: 15 amino acids. The V gene end was trimmed by 2 bases and the J gene end by 2 bases; junction bases not matched to a gene: 2.

The rearrangement links TRBV7-6 to TRBJ2-7; 8 bases are a match to TRBD1. J gave up 2 bases and V 5 bases, and 11 bases lay outside the gene matches. CDR3 length: 16 amino acids. CDR1 is SGHVS and CDR2 is FNYEAQ in the germline V gene. DNA for the CDR3: TGTGCCAGCAGCCCAAACCGACAGGGGCCCCCCTACGAGCAGTACTTC. Protein: CASSPNRQGPPYEQYF. The entire variable domain, with the rest obtained from reference TRBV7-6 and TRBJ2-7, is as follows: GAGVSQSPRYKVTKRGQDVALRCDPISGHVSLYWYRQALGQGPEFLTYFNYEAQQDKSGLPNDRFSAERPEGSISTLTIQRTEQRDSAMYRCASSPNRQGPPYEQYFGPGTRLTVT.

This chain links TRBV7-2 with TRBJ1-1, with TRBD1 matching 12 bases. The junction had 5 bases not matched to a gene; V was cut back by 2 bases and J by 4 bases. From germline, CDR1 is SGHTA and CDR2 FQGNSA. CDR3 length: 16 residues. CDR3 nucleotides: TGTGCCAGCAGCTTACCGGGGGGACAGGGGGCCACTGAAGCTTTCTTT. Protein sequence: CASSLPGGQGATEAFF.

This chain uses TRBV7-9 with TRBJ2-5, with TRBD2 matching over 16 bases. The germline gives CDR1 SEHNR, CDR2 FQNEAQ (reference sequence). V shed 5 bases and J 5 bases; nucleotides not matched to a gene: 14. The CDR3 extends over 19 amino acids. CDR3 sequence reads: CASSSNPPGLAGGLETQYF. The CDR3 nucleotides read TGTGCCAGCAGCAGCAACCCTCCGGGACTAGCGGGGGGGCTGGAGACCCAGTACTTC.

The CDR3 DNA sequence: TGTGCCAGCAGCCCCCCGGGACAGGGAACGGTGGACAATTCACCCCTCCACTTT. Encoded protein: CASSPPGQGTVDNSPLHF. V gene TRBV7-9 combines with J gene TRBJ1-6; 9 nucleotides agree with TRBD1. Germline CDR1 reads SEHNR; CDR2 reads FQNEAQ (reference sequence). This CDR3 spans 18 amino acids. J was trimmed by 7 bases and V by 5 bases; bases with no gene match: 15.

The rearrangement uses TRBV27 and TRBJ1-6; 11 bases agree with TRBD1. J gave up 6 bases and V 8 bases, and 12 bases lay outside the gene matches. Germline V gene sequence: CDR1 MNHEY, CDR2 SMNVEV (reference sequence). This CDR3 has 17 amino acids. CDR3 region: CASLGTGTGGSNSPLHF. The CDR3 DNA is TGTGCCAGCCTAGGCACCGGGACAGGGGGTTCTAATTCACCCCTCCACTTT.

The V call is TRBV7-6, the J call TRBJ1-2; D gene ambiguous. Germline V gives CDR1 SGHVS, CDR2 FNYEAQ. V gave up 5 bases and J gave up 8 bases, with 24 bases separating them. The length of the CDR3 is 16 residues. CDR3 region: CASSPGVGASSGGYTF. The CDR3 bases are TGTGCCAGCAGCCCTGGCGTAGGAGCATCGAGCGGCGGCTACACCTTC.

The chain has TRBV19 and TRBJ1-5, with D maybe TRBD1 (5 bases). The CDR3 covers 15 residues. V gave up 4 bases and J gave up 1 base, with 11 bases separating them. CDR1 is LNHDA and CDR2 is SQIVND in the germline V gene (reference sequence). The CDR3 sequence is CASSTGGSSNQPQHF. The CDR3 region has the DNA TGTGCCAGTAGTACGGGGGGGTCGAGCAATCAGCCCCAGCATTTT. The full variable domain, its missing parts supplied by reference TRBV19 and TRBJ1-5, is DGGITQSPKYLFRKEGQNVTLSCEQNLNHDAMYWYRQDPGQGLRLIYYSQIVNDFQKGDIAEGYSVSREKKESFPLTVTSAQKNPTAFYLCASSTGGSSNQPQHFGDGTRLSIL.

The chain combines TRBV7-8 with TRBJ2-7; the match to TRBD1 covers 7 bases. Trimming cost V 1 base and J 7 bases; bases outside gene matches: 10. Per the germline V gene, CDR1 is SGHVS and CDR2 is FQNEAQ. The CDR3 totals 15 residues. In DNA, the CDR3 is TGTGCCAGCAGCTTAGGACAAGGGGGCACGAGAGAGCAGTACTTC. Amino acid sequence: CASSLGQGGTREQYF.

J is TRBJ1-5 and V is TRBV4-1; D is unclear. V gave up 1 base and J gave up 0 bases, with 4 bases separating them. Germline loops: CDR1 MGHRA, CDR2 YSYEKL. The CDR3 is 14 amino acids. CDR3 sequence (DNA): TGCGCCAGCAGCCAAGCAGATAGCAATCAGCCCCAGCATTTT. Translation gives CASSQADSNQPQHF.

This clone was recorded a few times. This chain uses TRBV5-1 with TRBJ1-2, with 7 nucleotides matching TRBD1. CDR1 is SGHRS, CDR2 YFSETQ, per germline. The CDR3 has 15 residues. The V and J ends lost 4 bases and 0 bases, in that order; junction bases with no gene match: 6. CDR3 region: CASSRDSATNYGYTF. CDR3 sequence (DNA): TGCGCCAGCAGCAGGGACAGCGCGACTAACTATGGCTACACCTTC.

The V call is TRBV3-1 (or the pseudogene TRBV3-2), the J call TRBJ2-7; TRBD2 is a possible D gene (5 bases). V lost 0 bases and J lost 3, with 9 bases in between. In germline, CDR1 is LGHDT, CDR2 YNNKEL (reference sequence). This CDR3 spans 14 amino acids. CDR3 residues: CASSQDMTNYEQYF. The CDR3 nucleotides are TGTGCCAGCAGCCAAGATATGACTAACTACGAGCAGTACTTC.